A selection of T cell receptor beta chains follows, all from one sample in a study of T cells in localized non-small cell lung cancer. TCRdb keeps only in-frame clones here, not all; method: immunoSEQ multiplex PCR. Altogether approximately 1,500 clones are present, 30% to 45% being singletons, with the ten largest covering about 6.9%. Source: lung tumor tissue, taken before any cancer treatment. The receptors originated from a female donor at least 60 years old with stage II lung adenocarcinoma. Both conserved end residues are part of each CDR3. A D gene is named only where the DNA matches it firmly. The size field is filled for only some rows; it gives once, few, many or a size class.

>TRBJ2-3|TRBV10-2|TRBD1|-
TGCGCCAGCAGTCGGACAGGGGGTCAGGCAGATACGCAGTATTTT
CASSRTGGQADTQYF
>TRBJ2-1|TRBV11-3|-|-
TGTGCCAGCAGGGTGGACACTATTTACAATGAGCAGTTCTTC
CASRVDTIYNEQFF
>TRBJ2-4|TRBV5-1|-|-
TGCGCCAGCAGCTCCCCGCCGGTTGGCCCCAAAAACATTCAGTACTTC
CASSSPPVGPKNIQYF
>TRBJ1-1|TRBV29-1|-|-
TGCAGCGCCTGGACATTCTCGAACACTGAAGCTTTCTTT
CSAWTFSNTEAFF
>TRBJ2-7|TRBV19|TRBD1|-
TGTGCCAGTAGTATAATGGGACAGGGGGCTGAGGAGCAGTACTTC
CASSIMGQGAEEQYF
>TRBJ2-1|TRBV6-8|-|few
TGTGCCAGCAGTTACTCTGGGGTCGGGAACAATGAGCAGTTCTTC
CASSYSGVGNNEQFF
>TRBJ2-5|TRBV28|-|few
TGTGCCAGCAGGCTCCAGGGACAAGAGACCCAGTACTTC
CASRLQGQETQYF
>TRBJ1-5|TRBV30|-|few
TGTGCCTGGAGTGCTAAGGGCAATCAGCCCCAGCATTTT
CAWSAKGNQPQHF
>TRBJ1-2|TRBV10-2|-|-
TGCGCCAGCAGTGAGACGCGGTCGGAAGGCTACACCTTC
CASSETRSEGYTF
>TRBJ2-2|TRBV9|-|few
TGTGCCAGCAGAGTTAGTAGTAACACCGGGGAGCTGTTTTTT
CASRVSSNTGELFF
>TRBJ2-5|TRBV19|-|-
TGTGCCAGTAATATAGCCGGAGAAACCCAGTACTTC
CASNIAGETQYF
>TRBJ2-7|TRBV10-2|-|-
TGCGCCAGCAGAGGGGGGATAATCTCCTACGAGCAGTACTTC
CASRGGIISYEQYF
>TRBJ2-1|TRBV28|TRBD1|-
TGTGCCAGCAGTTTAGGGACAGGGGTCTACAATGAGCAGTTCTTC
CASSLGTGVYNEQFF
>TRBJ1-2|TRBV15|-|once
TGTGCCACCAGCAGAGATTACAGAGGCTATGGCTACACCTTC
CATSRDYRGYGYTF
>TRBJ1-5|TRBV19|-|-
TGTGCCAGTAGTAGCGGGAATCAGCCCCAGCATTTT
CASSSGNQPQHF
>TRBJ1-1|TRBV30|-|-
TGTGCCTGGAGGGTGGAAAGGACTGAAGCTTTTTTT
CAWRVERTEAFF
>TRBJ1-5|TRBV11-3|TRBD1|-
TGTGCCAGCAGCATGGGACAGGGGGCAAATCAGCCCCAGCATTTT
CASSMGQGANQPQHF
>TRBJ2-1|TRBV19|-|-
TGTGCCAGTAGTAATGCCCCGCTAGAGCAGTTCTTC
CASSNAPLEQFF
>TRBJ1-1|TRBV7-2|-|few
TGTGCCAGCAGCTTAGGGACAGAACCTGAAGCTTTCTTT
CASSLGTEPEAFF
>TRBJ2-1|TRBV11-3|-|-
TGTGCCAGCAGCTCCGCCTACGGGAGCTACAATGAGCAGTTCTTC
CASSSAYGSYNEQFF
>TRBJ2-5|TRBV6-8|-|-
TGTGCCAGCAGTTACCGAGAACCACCGGGGGAGACCCAGTACTTC
CASSYREPPGETQYF
>TRBJ1-1|TRBV28|-|-
TGTGCCAGCAGTCCGAGGAGCGCTGAAGCTTTCTTT
CASSPRSAEAFF
>TRBJ2-3|TRBV30|-|few
TGTGCCTGGAGTTGGGGGCTGGACACAGATACGCAGTATTTT
CAWSWGLDTDTQYF
>TRBJ2-2|TRBV5-1|TRBD2|-
TGCGCCAGCAGTCCTCGGAGTGCGGGGGACACCGGGGAGCTGTTTTTT
CASSPRSAGDTGELFF
>TRBJ1-1|TRBV14|-|-
TGTGCCAGCAGCCAAGCGGAAACGAACACTGAAGCTTTCTTT
CASSQAETNTEAFF
>TRBJ1-4|TRBV19|-|large
TGTGCCAGTAGTGACAGATTCAATGAAAAACTGTTTTTT
CASSDRFNEKLFF